Shown below are 20 T cell receptor beta chains from a single sample sequenced in a study of cytomegalovirus exposure and HLA in healthy donors. The PCR was carried out with 60 Vbeta primers and 13 Jbeta primers. Measured with immunoSEQ multiplex PCR; TCRdb has only the in-frame clones, and not every one. The data show about 140,000 clones, with roughly 80% seen just once and approximately 8.2% held by the top ten. The sample taken for sequencing was PBMCs. The receptors stem from a woman aged 50 to 60 in good health and CMV-seropositive.

This chain links TRBV15 with TRBJ1-1, with 7 bases aligning to TRBD1. V lost 0 bases, J lost 10 bases, and 2 bases stayed unmatched. Germline V lookup: CDR1 LNHNV, CDR2 YYDKDF (reference sequence). The CDR3 covers 12 residues. CDR3 sequence (DNA): TGTGCCACCAGCAGAGAGACAGGGATAGCTTTCTTT. It codes for CATSRETGIAFF.

The chain is built from TRBV2 and TRBJ2-5; 10 bases align to TRBD2. The germline gives CDR1 SNHLY, CDR2 FYNNEI. There are 16 residues in the CDR3. With V trimmed by 3 bases and J by 1 base, 5 bases remained unmatched. The CDR3 DNA is TGTGCCAGCAGTGATCGTTCTAGCGGGGGCCAAGAGACCCAGTACTTC. Its protein product is CASSDRSSGGQETQYF.

The V gene is TRBV18, the J gene TRBJ2-3, with D unresolved. Germline V gene sequence: CDR1 KGHSH, CDR2 LQKENI. This CDR3 spans 13 amino acids. Trimming took off 2 bases at V and 6 bases at J, with 9 bases between the two ends. CDR3 residues: CASSPAIWDTQYF. The CDR3 nucleotides read TGTGCCAGCTCACCAGCGATTTGGGATACGCAGTATTTT.

The rearrangement uses TRBV5-5 and TRBJ1-2; D perhaps matches TRBD1 (6 bases). Germline values: CDR1 SGHKS, CDR2 YYEKEE (reference sequence). The CDR3 runs to 14 residues. V was trimmed by 1 base and J by 5 bases, leaving 12 bases between them. The CDR3 sequence is CASSLTGLGYGYTF. The CDR3 nucleotides are TGTGCCAGCAGCTTGACAGGGCTTGGGTATGGCTACACCTTC.

This chain links TRBV29-1 with TRBJ1-2, with TRBD1 as a possible D gene (6 bases). V was clipped by 1 base and J by 4 bases, with 13 bases between them. From germline, CDR1 is SQVTM and CDR2 ANQGSEA. The CDR3 extends over 14 amino acids. The CDR3 bases are TGCAGCGTTGAAGGACAGGACAATGCCTATGGCTACACCTTC. Translation: CSVEGQDNAYGYTF.

This clone was counted between two and nine times. The chain links TRBV19 to TRBJ2-7; the match to TRBD1 covers 9 bases. The germline V gene encodes CDR1 LNHDA and CDR2 SQIVND (reference sequence). This CDR3 is 12 amino acids long. Trimming cost V 7 bases and J 5 bases; bases outside gene matches: 3. Written as DNA, the CDR3 is TGTGCCAGTACAACAGGGGGCGACGAGCAGTACTTC. It encodes CASTTGGDEQYF.

The sample holds a few counts of this clone. The V call is TRBV6-6, the J call TRBJ2-1; TRBD2 agrees at 7 bases. V was clipped by 6 bases and J by 4 bases; unmatched bases: 9. Germline values: CDR1 MNHNY, CDR2 SVGAGI (reference sequence). The CDR3 is made up of 15 amino acids. The CDR3 spells CASSLGGYSYNEQFF. In nucleotides, the CDR3 is TGTGCCAGCAGCCTCGGGGGGTACTCTTACAATGAGCAGTTCTTC.

A word on this clone: The junction departs from the called germline gene at one end, perhaps through a read error. The V call is TRBV7-9, the J call TRBJ2-1; 10 bases align to TRBD1. The CDR3 is 17 residues long. Germline CDR1 SEHNR, CDR2 FQNEAQ (reference sequence). CDR3 coding DNA: TGTGCCAGCAGCCTAGCCCCCGGGACAGGGGCTTACAATGAGCAGTTCTTC. Protein sequence: CASSLAPGTGAYNEQFF.

This clone appeared once. The rearrangement uses TRBV1 and TRBJ2-2; no check of the table's D call, TRBD2, against the DNA was made. TRBV1 has pseudogene status. The CDR3 covers 18 residues. This CDR3 is CTSSEHTLGDVDTGELFF. The CDR3, as DNA: TGCACCAGCAGTGAGCACACGTTAGGAGACGTCGACACCGGGGAGCTGTTTTTT.

The chain employs TRBV7-2 and TRBJ1-3; weak D call: TRBD1 (5 bases). Germline lookup yields CDR1 SGHTA and CDR2 FQGNSA. This CDR3 region has 13 residues. V gave up 5 bases and J gave up 4 bases, with 9 bases separating them. The CDR3 coding sequence is TGTGCCAGCAGCCCCTACAGGGGAAACACCATATATTTT. It is translated as CASSPYRGNTIYF.

V and J are TRBV15 and TRBJ1-1; D possibly corresponds to TRBD1 (5 bases). V lost 5 bases to trimming and J lost 0 bases, with 10 bases between them. The CDR3 covers 14 residues. Germline V gene data show CDR1 as LNHNV and CDR2 as YYDKDF (reference sequence). As DNA, the CDR3 is TGTGCCACCAGCCGCAAGACAGTGAACACTGAAGCTTTCTTT. Translated, it gives CATSRKTVNTEAFF.

V is TRBV28 and J is TRBJ1-3, with TRBD1 matching 9 bases. The CDR3 is 17 residues long. The germline V gene has CDR1 MDHEN and CDR2 SYDVKM. Trimming at V came to 6 bases and at J to 0 bases, leaving 9 bases not matched to a gene. The CDR3 bases are TGTGCCAGCAGCAGGGACAGGGCGGCTCACTCTGGAAACACCATATATTTT. Amino acid sequence: CASSRDRAAHSGNTIYF.

J is TRBJ1-3 and V is TRBV6-1; TRBD1 matches 7 bases. J lost 0 bases, V lost 4 bases, and 6 bases had no gene match. The V gene's germline CDR1 is MNHNS and CDR2 SASEGT. The CDR3 has 16 amino acids. The CDR3, as DNA: TGTGCCAGCAGTGGTCACAGGGGTATCTCTGGAAACACCATATATTTT. Amino acids: CASSGHRGISGNTIYF.

This clone showed up just a few times. The V and J genes are TRBV6-6 and TRBJ2-1; D possibly corresponds to TRBD1 (6 bases). V lost 6 bases, J lost 0 bases, and 12 bases lay in between. The CDR3 covers 15 residues. CDR1 is MNHNY, CDR2 SVGAGI, per germline (reference sequence). CDR3 bases: TGTGCCAGCAGGACGAGGGGGAGCTCCTACAATGAGCAGTTCTTC. This sequence encodes CASRTRGSSYNEQFF.

This clone was counted once. The V gene is TRBV5-1, the J gene TRBJ1-6, with TRBD1 matching over 7 bases. Germline assignment: CDR1 SGHRS and CDR2 YFSETQ. Trimming took 4 bases from V and 7 from J; bases not matched to a gene: 5. This CDR3 has 14 residues. CDR3 nucleotide sequence: TGCGCCAGCAGCCCGGGGACAGACAATTCACCCCTCCACTTT. Its protein product is CASSPGTDNSPLHF. Drawing the rest from reference TRBV5-1 and TRBJ1-6, the complete variable domain is KAGVTQTPRYLIKTRGQQVTLSCSPISGHRSVSWYQQTPGQGLQFLFEYFSETQRNKGNFPGRFSGRQFSNSRSEMNVSTLELGDSALYLCASSPGTDNSPLHFGNGTRLTVT.

The chain joins TRBV18 to TRBJ2-2; 9 bases match TRBD2. CDR1 and CDR2 (germline): KGHSH, LQKENI. This CDR3 spans 14 amino acids. Trimming removed 6 bases from V and 3 bases from J; junction bases left unmatched: 2. The CDR3 is CASSRTSDTGELFF. CDR3 coding DNA: TGTGCCAGCTCCCGGACTAGCGACACCGGGGAGCTGTTTTTT. Looking up the rest from reference TRBV18 and TRBJ2-2 gives the full variable domain: NAGVMQNPRHLVRRRGQEARLRCSPMKGHSHVYWYRQLPEEGLKFMVYLQKENIIDESGMPKERFSAEFPKEGPSILRIQQVVRGDSAAYFCASSRTSDTGELFFGEGSRLTVL.

The CDR3 region is CASRGQGDQPQHF. The CDR3 DNA is TGTGCCAGCAGGGGACAGGGTGATCAGCCCCAGCATTTT. The gene calls are TRBV2 and TRBJ1-5, with 9 positions matching TRBD1. This CDR3 is built from 13 residues. J gave up 5 bases and V 6 bases, and 2 bases lay outside the gene matches. In germline, CDR1 is SNHLY, CDR2 FYNNEI.

This chain uses TRBV5-4 with TRBJ2-1; D uncertain. Germline CDR1 reads SGHNT; CDR2 reads YYREEE (reference sequence). This CDR3 is 16 amino acids long. Between the trimmed V and J ends, which lost 0 bases and 4 bases, there was a span of 14 bases. The CDR3 bases are TGTGCCAGCAGCTTGGGTGGGCAGAACCAATACAATGAGCAGTTCTTC. Protein sequence: CASSLGGQNQYNEQFF.

CDR3 sequence: CSVVDSNYGYTF. CDR3 sequence (DNA): TGCAGCGTTGTGGACAGTAACTATGGCTACACCTTC. The V gene is TRBV29-1, the J gene TRBJ1-2; D perhaps matches TRBD1 (6 bases). The V end was cut by 4 bases, the J end by 1 base, with 7 bases between. This CDR3 spans 12 amino acids. The germline CDR1 and CDR2 sequences are SQVTM and ANQGSEA.

The chain uses TRBV11-2 and TRBJ2-7; 7 bases align to TRBD2. Germline V gene lookup returns CDR1 SGHAT and CDR2 FQNNGV. After removal of 0 bases from V and 2 bases from J, the junction contained 7 bases not matched to a gene. This CDR3 has 16 amino acids. The chain's CDR3 is CASSLDGGEYPYEQYF. As DNA, the CDR3 is TGTGCCAGCAGCTTAGATGGGGGGGAATACCCCTACGAGCAGTACTTC.